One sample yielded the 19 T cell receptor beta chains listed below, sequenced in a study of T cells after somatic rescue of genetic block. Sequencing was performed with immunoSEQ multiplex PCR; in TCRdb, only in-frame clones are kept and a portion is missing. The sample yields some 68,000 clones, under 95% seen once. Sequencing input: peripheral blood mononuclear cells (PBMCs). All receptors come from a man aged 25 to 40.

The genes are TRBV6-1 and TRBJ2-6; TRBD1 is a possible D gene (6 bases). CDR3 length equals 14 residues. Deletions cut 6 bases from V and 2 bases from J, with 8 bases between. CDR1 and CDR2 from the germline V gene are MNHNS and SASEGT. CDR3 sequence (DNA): TGTGCCAGCAGACCAGGGGCTGGGGCCAACGTCCTGACTTTC. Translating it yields CASRPGAGANVLTF.

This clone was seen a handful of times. Here the CDR3 reads CASSPVVARETQYF. The CDR3 DNA is TGTGCCAGCAGCCCAGTCGTGGCGCGTGAGACCCAGTACTTC. J is TRBJ2-5 and V is TRBV7-9; D gene unclear. Per germline, CDR1 SEHNR and CDR2 FQNEAQ (reference sequence). This CDR3 is 14 amino acids long. The ends were cut back, 5 bases at V and 5 bases at J, with 15 bases in the middle.

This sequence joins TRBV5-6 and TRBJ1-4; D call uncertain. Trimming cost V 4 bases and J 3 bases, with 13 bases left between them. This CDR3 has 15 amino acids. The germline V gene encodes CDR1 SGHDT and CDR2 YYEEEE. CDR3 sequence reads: CASSALTRPNEKLFF. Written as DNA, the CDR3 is TGTGCCAGCAGCGCATTAACACGTCCTAATGAAAAACTGTTTTTT.

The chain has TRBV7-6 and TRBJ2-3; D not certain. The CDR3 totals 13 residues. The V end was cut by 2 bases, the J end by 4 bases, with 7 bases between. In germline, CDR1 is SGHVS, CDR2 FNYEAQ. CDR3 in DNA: TGTGCCAGCAGCTTATATTCGGCAGATACGCAGTATTTT. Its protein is CASSLYSADTQYF.

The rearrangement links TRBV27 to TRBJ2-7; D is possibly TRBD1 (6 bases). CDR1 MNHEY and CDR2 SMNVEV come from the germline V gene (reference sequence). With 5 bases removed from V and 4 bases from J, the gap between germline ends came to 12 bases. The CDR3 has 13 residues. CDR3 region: CASSPTGAYEQYF. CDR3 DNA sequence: TGTGCCAGCAGTCCGACAGGCGCATACGAGCAGTACTTC.

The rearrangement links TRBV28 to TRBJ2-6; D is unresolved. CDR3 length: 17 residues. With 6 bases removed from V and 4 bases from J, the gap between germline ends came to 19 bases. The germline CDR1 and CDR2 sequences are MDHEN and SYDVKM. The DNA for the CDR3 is TGTGCCAGCAGCCTACCCCCCACAGCCGCCGGGGCCAACGTCCTGACTTTC. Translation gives CASSLPPTAAGANVLTF.

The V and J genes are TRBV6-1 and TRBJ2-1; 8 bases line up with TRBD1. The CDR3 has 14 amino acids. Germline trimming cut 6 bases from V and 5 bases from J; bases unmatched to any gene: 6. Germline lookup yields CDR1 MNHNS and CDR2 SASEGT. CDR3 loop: CASRIGTGDNEQFF. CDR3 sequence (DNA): TGTGCCAGCAGAATCGGGACAGGAGACAATGAGCAGTTCTTC.

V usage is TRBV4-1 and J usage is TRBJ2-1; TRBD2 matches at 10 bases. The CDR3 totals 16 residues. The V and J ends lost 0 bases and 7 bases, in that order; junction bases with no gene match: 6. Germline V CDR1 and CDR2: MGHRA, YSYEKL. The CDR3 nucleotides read TGCGCCAGCAGCCAAGATAGGGCTAGCGGGAGAAATGAGCAGTTCTTC. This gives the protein CASSQDRASGRNEQFF.

The CDR3 DNA reads as TGTGCCAGCCAAACGCTCCGGGGGCGGTTAAGAACTGAAGCTTTCTTT. Its translation: CASQTLRGRLRTEAFF. The chain recombines TRBV11-2 with TRBJ1-1; weak D call: TRBD1 (6 bases). Per the germline V gene, CDR1 is SGHAT and CDR2 is FQNNGV. V lost 8 bases to trimming and J lost 5 bases, with 24 bases between them. This CDR3 contains 16 residues.

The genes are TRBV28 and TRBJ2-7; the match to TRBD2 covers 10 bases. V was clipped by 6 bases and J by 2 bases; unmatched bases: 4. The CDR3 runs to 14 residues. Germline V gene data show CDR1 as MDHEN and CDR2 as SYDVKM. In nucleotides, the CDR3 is TGTGCCAGCAGGACTAGCGGGCCCCCCTACGAGCAGTACTTC. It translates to CASRTSGPPYEQYF.

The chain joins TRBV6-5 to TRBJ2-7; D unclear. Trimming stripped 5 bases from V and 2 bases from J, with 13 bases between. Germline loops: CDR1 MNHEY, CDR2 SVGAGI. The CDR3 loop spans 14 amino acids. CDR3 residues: CASSESQVTYEQYF. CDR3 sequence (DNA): TGTGCCAGCAGTGAAAGCCAGGTAACCTACGAGCAGTACTTC.

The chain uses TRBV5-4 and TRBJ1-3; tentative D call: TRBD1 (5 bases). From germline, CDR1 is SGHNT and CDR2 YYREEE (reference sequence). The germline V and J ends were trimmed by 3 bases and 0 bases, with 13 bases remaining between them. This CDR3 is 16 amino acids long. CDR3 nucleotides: TGTGCCAGCAGCTCCTGGGGGTCTTTCTCTGGAAACACCATATATTTT. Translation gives CASSSWGSFSGNTIYF.

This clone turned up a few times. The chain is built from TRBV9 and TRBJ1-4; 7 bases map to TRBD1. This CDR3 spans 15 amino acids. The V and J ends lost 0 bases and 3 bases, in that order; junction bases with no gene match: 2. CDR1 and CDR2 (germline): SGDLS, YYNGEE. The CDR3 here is CASSVEGTANEKLFF. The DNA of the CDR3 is TGTGCCAGCAGCGTAGAAGGGACAGCTAATGAAAAACTGTTTTTT.

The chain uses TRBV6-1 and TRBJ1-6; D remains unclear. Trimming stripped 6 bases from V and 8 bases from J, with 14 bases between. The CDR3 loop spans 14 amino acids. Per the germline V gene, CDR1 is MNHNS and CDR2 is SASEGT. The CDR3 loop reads CASSDGSSDSPLHF. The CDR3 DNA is TGTGCCAGCAGCGACGGCTCGAGCGATTCACCCCTCCACTTT.

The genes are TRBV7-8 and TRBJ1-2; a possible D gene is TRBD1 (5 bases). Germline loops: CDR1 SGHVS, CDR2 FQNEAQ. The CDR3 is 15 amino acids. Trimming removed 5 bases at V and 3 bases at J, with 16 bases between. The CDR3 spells CASSPHRFVDYGYTF. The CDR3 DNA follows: TGTGCCAGCAGCCCACACAGGTTCGTGGACTATGGCTACACCTTC.

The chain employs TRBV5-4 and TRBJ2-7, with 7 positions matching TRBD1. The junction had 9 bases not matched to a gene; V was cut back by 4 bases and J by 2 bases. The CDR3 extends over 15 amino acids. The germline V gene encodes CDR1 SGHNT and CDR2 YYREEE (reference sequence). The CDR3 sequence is CASSTDRDFPYEQYF. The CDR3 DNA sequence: TGTGCCAGCAGCACCGACAGGGATTTCCCCTACGAGCAGTACTTC.

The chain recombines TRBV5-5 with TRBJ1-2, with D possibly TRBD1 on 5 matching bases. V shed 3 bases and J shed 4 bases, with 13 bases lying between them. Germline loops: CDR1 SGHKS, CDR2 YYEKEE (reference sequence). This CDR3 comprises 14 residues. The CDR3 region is CASSSHNQGYGYTF. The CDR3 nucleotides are TGTGCCAGCAGCTCACACAATCAGGGCTATGGCTACACCTTC.

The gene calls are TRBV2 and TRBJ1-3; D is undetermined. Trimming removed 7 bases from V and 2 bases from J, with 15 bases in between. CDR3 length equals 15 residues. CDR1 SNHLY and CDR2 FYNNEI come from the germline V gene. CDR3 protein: CASTNGPSPGNTIYF. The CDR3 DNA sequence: TGTGCCAGCACCAATGGGCCCAGCCCTGGAAACACCATATATTTT.

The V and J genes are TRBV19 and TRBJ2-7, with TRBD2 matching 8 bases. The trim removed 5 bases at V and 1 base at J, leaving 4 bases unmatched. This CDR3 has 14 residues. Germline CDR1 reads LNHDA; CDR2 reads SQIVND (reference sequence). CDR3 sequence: CASSLGGGSYEQYF. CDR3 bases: TGTGCCAGTAGTCTCGGGGGGGGATCCTACGAGCAGTACTTC.